This T cell receptor (beta chain) was observed in a study of shared clonotypes between healthy human individuals. Findings and limits, study-wide: The represented genetic and exposure-history diversity was limited by the small number of donors.

About this clone: Its antigen is currently unknown.

The CDR3 sequence is 15 residues long. Per the germline V gene, CDR1 is KGHSH and CDR2 is LQKENI. V was cut by 4 bases and J by 4 bases, with 14 bases left in between. The authors' processing: Junction-only sequences without quality scores were provided by ImmunoSEQ, so filtering was different. Data came from immunoSEQ multiplex PCR; TCRdb stores just in-frame clones and leaves some out. D and trimming come from the DNA, and the V and J calls and clone size come from that table. The sample lists fewer than 1.6 million clones, 98% to 99% seen once, with approximately 0.4% in the top ten. The source is a man aged 25 to 40 in good health. V is TRBV18 and J is TRBJ1-3; D ambiguous. The sample comprised naive CD4+ T cells sorted from blood. This sample's subset: CD45RA+ positively selected. CDR3 sequence reads: CASSLLPGSGNTIYF. Here the CDR3 DNA reads TGTGCCAGCTCACTTCTCCCCGGGAGCGGAAACACCATATATTTT.